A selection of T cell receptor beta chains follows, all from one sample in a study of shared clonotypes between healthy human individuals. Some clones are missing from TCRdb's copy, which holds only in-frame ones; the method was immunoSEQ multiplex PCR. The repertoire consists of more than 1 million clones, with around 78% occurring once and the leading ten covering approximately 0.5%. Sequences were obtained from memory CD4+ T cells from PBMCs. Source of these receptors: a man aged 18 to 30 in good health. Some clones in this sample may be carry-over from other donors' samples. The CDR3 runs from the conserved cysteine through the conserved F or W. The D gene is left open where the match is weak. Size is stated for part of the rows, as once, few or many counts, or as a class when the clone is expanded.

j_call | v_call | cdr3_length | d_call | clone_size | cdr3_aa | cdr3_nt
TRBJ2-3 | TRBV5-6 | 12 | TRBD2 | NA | CASSVGTSGAAF | TGTGCCAGCAGCGTGGGGACTAGCGGGGCGGCCTTT
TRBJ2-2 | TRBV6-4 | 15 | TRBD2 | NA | CASSDTGLAGGELFF | TGTGCCAGCAGTGACACGGGACTAGCTGGCGGGGAGCTGTTTTTT
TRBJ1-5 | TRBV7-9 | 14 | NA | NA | CASSLNTDNQPQHF | TGTGCCAGCAGCTTAAACACAGATAATCAGCCCCAGCATTTT
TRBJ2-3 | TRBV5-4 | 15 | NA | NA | CASSLARDGTDTQYF | TGTGCCAGCAGCTTGGCCCGGGACGGCACAGATACGCAGTATTTT
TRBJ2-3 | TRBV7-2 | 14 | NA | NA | CASSQNWATDTQYF | TGTGCCAGCAGCCAAAACTGGGCCACAGATACGCAGTATTTT
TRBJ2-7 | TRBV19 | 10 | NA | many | CAAACYEQYF | TGTGCCGCGGCCTGCTACGAGCAGTACTTC
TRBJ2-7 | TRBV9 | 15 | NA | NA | CASSVQTGSSYEQYF | TGTGCCAGCAGCGTCCAGACTGGGAGCTCCTACGAGCAGTACTTC
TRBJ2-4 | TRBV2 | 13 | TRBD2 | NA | CASHRGVENIQYF | TGTGCCAGCCACCGGGGGGTAGAAAACATTCAGTACTTC
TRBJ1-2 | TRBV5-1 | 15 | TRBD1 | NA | CASSSRQGGSYGYTF | TGCGCCAGCAGCTCGCGACAGGGTGGAAGCTATGGCTACACCTTC
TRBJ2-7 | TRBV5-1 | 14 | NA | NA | CASSPGTDSYEQYF | TGCGCCAGCAGCCCGGGGACCGACAGCTACGAGCAGTACTTC
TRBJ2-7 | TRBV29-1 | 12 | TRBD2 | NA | CSVRGGSYEQYF | TGCAGCGTTCGCGGGGGTTCCTACGAGCAGTACTTC
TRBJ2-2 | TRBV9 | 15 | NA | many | CASSESEGNTGELFF | TGTGCCAGCAGCGAGTCAGAGGGGAACACCGGGGAGCTGTTTTTT
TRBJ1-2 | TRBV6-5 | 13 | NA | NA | CASTLGLNYGYTF | TGTGCCAGCACTCTGGGCCTTAACTATGGCTACACCTTC
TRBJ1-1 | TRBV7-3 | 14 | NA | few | CASSLSGRNTEAFF | TGTGCCAGCAGCTTATCCGGGAGGAACACTGAAGCTTTCTTT
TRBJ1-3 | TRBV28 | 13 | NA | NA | CASSFTDLNTIYF | TGTGCCAGCAGTTTCACAGATTTAAACACCATATATTTT
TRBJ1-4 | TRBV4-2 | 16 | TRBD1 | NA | CASSQEPQGAFEKLFF | TGTGCCAGCAGCCAGGAACCACAGGGGGCGTTTGAAAAACTGTTTTTT
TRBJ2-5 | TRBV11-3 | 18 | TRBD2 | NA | CASSSTGLADREGETQYF | TGTGCCAGCAGCTCAACCGGACTAGCGGACCGGGAGGGGGAGACCCAGTACTTC
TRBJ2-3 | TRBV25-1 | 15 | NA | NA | CASSDSGRGTDTQYF | TGTGCCAGCAGTGACTCCGGGAGAGGCACAGATACGCAGTATTTT
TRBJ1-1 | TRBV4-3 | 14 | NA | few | CASSLREVRTEAFF | TGCGCCAGCAGCCTCAGGGAGGTCCGCACTGAAGCTTTCTTT
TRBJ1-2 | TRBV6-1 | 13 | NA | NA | CASSLGEEYGYTF | TGTGCCAGCAGTCTGGGGGAGGAGTATGGCTACACCTTC
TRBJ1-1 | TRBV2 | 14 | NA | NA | CASSVVGKNTEAFF | TGTGCCAGCAGTGTTGTCGGAAAGAACACTGAAGCTTTCTTT
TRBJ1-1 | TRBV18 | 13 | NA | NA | CASLGSGDTEAFF | TGTGCCAGCCTAGGCTCGGGGGACACTGAAGCTTTCTTT
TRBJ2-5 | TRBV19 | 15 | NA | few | CASSASGSTGETQYF | TGTGCCAGTAGTGCGAGCGGTTCCACGGGGGAGACCCAGTACTTC
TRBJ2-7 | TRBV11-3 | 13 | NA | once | CASSHGPAYEQYF | TGTGCCAGCAGTCATGGACCCGCCTACGAGCAGTACTTC
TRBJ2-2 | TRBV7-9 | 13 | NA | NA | CASSPGVAGELFF | TGTGCCAGCAGCCCAGGGGTCGCCGGGGAGCTGTTTTTT
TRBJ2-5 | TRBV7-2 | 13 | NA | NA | CASSLRNQETQYF | TGTGCCAGCAGCTTAAGAAACCAAGAGACCCAGTACTTC
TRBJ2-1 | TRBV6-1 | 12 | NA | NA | CASAPDYNEQFF | TGTGCCAGCGCGCCGGATTACAATGAGCAGTTCTTC
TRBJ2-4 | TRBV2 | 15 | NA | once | CASRYQSVAKNIQYF | TGTGCCAGCAGGTATCAGAGTGTAGCCAAAAACATTCAGTACTTC
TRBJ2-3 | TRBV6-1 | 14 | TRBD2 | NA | CASTGSGGSDTQYF | TGTGCCAGCACCGGTTCGGGGGGGTCAGATACGCAGTATTTT
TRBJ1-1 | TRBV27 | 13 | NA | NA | CASSPNSREKAFF | TGTGCCAGCAGTCCGAACAGTAGAGAGAAAGCTTTCTTT
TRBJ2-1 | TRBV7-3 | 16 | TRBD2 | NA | CASSSSGTSGKIEQFF | TGTGCCAGCAGCTCCTCCGGGACTAGCGGGAAAATTGAGCAGTTCTTC
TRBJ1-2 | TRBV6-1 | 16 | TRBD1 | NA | CASSEGQGALSYGYTF | TGTGCCAGCAGTGAAGGGCAGGGGGCGCTGAGCTATGGCTACACCTTC
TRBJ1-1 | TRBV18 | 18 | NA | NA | CASSPYYPGRRTGTEAFF | TGTGCCAGCTCACCCTACTATCCCGGGCGGCGAACGGGGACTGAAGCTTTCTTT
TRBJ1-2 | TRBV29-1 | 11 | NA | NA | CSVDGYWGYTF | TGCAGCGTTGACGGGTATTGGGGCTACACCTTC
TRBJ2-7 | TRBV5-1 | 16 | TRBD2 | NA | CASSWGLAGDPREQYF | TGCGCCAGCAGCTGGGGACTAGCGGGAGATCCGCGAGAGCAGTACTTC
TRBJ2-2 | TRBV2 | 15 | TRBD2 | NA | CASRAGALEGGELFF | TGTGCCAGCAGAGCGGGAGCCCTAGAGGGCGGGGAGCTGTTTTTT
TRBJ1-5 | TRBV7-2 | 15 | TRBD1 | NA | CASSKGQSTYQPQHF | TGTGCCAGCAGCAAGGGACAGTCGACCTATCAGCCCCAGCATTTT
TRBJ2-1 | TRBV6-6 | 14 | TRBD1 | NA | CASSRGQGAHEQFF | TGTGCCAGCAGTCGAGGACAGGGTGCCCATGAGCAGTTCTTC
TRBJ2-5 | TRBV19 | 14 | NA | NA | CASSPNPPRPTQYF | TGTGCCAGTAGTCCCAACCCCCCCAGACCGACCCAGTACTTC
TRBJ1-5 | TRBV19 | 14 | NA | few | CASSRQVMNQPQHF | TGTGCCAGTAGCCGACAGGTAATGAATCAGCCCCAGCATTTT
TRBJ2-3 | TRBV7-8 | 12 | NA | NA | CASSSLSGTQYF | TGTGCCAGCAGCTCCTTGTCGGGAACGCAGTATTTT
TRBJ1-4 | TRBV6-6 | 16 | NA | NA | CASSYSRAGRGEKLFF | TGTGCCAGCAGTTACTCGAGGGCGGGGCGAGGTGAAAAACTGTTTTTT
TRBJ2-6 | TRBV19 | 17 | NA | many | CASTSSRWGAGANVLTF | TGTGCCAGTACCTCTTCAAGGTGGGGGGCTGGGGCCAACGTCCTGACTTTC
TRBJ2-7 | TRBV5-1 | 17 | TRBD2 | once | CASSLSMTSGSPYEQYF | TGCGCCAGCAGCCTATCCATGACTAGCGGGAGCCCCTACGAGCAGTACTTC
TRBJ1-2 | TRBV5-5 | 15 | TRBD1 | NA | CASSLTGTVYYGYTF | TGTGCCAGCAGCTTAACCGGGACAGTTTATTATGGCTACACCTTC
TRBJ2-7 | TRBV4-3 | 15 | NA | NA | CASSQERGGTYEQYF | TGCGCCAGCAGCCAAGAAAGGGGGGGGACCTACGAGCAGTACTTC
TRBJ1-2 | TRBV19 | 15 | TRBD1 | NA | CASSALTGTPYGYTF | TGTGCCAGTAGTGCCTTGACAGGGACCCCCTATGGCTACACCTTC
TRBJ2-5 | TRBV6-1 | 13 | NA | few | CASCLLGKETQYF | TGTGCCAGCTGCCTACTCGGGAAGGAGACCCAGTACTTC
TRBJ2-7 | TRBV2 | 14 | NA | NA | CASRTGRATYEQYF | TGTGCCAGCAGGACGGGTCGGGCGACCTACGAGCAGTACTTC
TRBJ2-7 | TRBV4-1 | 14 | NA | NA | CASSLLVSSYEQYF | TGCGCCAGCAGCCTTCTGGTAAGCTCCTACGAGCAGTACTTC
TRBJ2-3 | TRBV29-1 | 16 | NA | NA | CSVDRPGFGKADTQYF | TGCAGCGTTGATCGCCCCGGGTTTGGGAAGGCAGATACGCAGTATTTT
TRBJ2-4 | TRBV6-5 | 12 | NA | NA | CASSRAKNIQYF | TGTGCCAGCAGCCGGGCCAAAAACATTCAGTACTTC
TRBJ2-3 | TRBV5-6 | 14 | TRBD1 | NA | CASSSTGYSDTQYF | TGTGCCAGCAGCTCGACAGGGTACTCAGATACGCAGTATTTT
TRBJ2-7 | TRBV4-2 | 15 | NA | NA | CASSQDLFRLGEQYF | TGTGCCAGCAGCCAAGATCTGTTCCGACTGGGGGAGCAGTACTTC
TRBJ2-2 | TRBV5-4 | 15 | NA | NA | CASSLSPANTGELFF | TGTGCCAGCAGCTTGAGTCCAGCGAACACCGGGGAGCTGTTTTTT
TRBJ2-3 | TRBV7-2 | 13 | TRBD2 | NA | CASLLLAGDTQYF | TGTGCCAGCCTCTTACTAGCGGGAGATACGCAGTATTTT
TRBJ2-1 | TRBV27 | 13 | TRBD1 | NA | CAIRDRFYNEQFF | TGTGCCATCCGGGACAGGTTCTACAATGAGCAGTTCTTC
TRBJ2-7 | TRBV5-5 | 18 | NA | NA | CASSPYTGTWVGFGEQYF | TGTGCCAGCAGTCCCTACACCGGGACATGGGTAGGGTTCGGCGAGCAGTACTTC
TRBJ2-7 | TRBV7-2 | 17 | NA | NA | CASSWKTGTPSSYEQYF | TGTGCCAGCAGCTGGAAGACCGGGACACCGAGCTCCTACGAGCAGTACTTC
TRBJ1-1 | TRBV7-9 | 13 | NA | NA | CASQVTERSEAFF | TGTGCCAGCCAGGTAACAGAGAGGTCTGAAGCTTTCTTT